One TCR beta chain is described in this entry. Generated by immunoSEQ multiplex PCR, the TCRdb table keeps only in-frame clones and is missing some. The data contain about 68,000 clones, about nine tenths of them singletons. This sample was included in a study of T cell changes during pregnancy in multiple sclerosis. V lost 2 bases and J lost 7, with 11 bases in between. This CDR3 is built from 13 residues. The germline V gene has CDR1 SGHTA and CDR2 FQGNSA. The J gene is TRBJ1-1, the V gene TRBV7-2; D unclear. The specimen comprised peripheral blood, sampled in the third trimester of pregnancy. This receptor was obtained from a female donor with multiple sclerosis, enrolled in a pregnancy study. CDR3 region: CASSLRGEHEAFF. CDR3 DNA: TGTGCCAGCAGCTTACGCGGGGAACATGAAGCTTTCTTT.